Listed here are 14 T cell receptor beta chains from one sample, sequenced in a study of Graves' ophthalmopathy and Graves' hyperthyroidism. Transcripts of RNA were the source for amplifying TCR beta CDR3 regions. After a first-round RT-PCR with HTBI primers, a second-round multiplex PCR was run. TCRdb passed the multiplex PCR reads through MiXCR, listing each CDR3 protein once. The sample records 200,000 to 250,000 distinct CDR3 sequences, over 25% being singletons. What was sequenced was peripheral blood. The source of these receptors is a man over 45 with Graves' ophthalmopathy.

V usage is TRBV29-1 and J usage is TRBJ1-2; no clear D. The CDR3 extends over 11 amino acids. V was cut by 7 bases and J by 10 bases, with 16 bases left in between. CDR1 and CDR2 (germline): SQVTM, ANQGSEA. CDR3 in DNA: TGCAGCGCCGGAGGCAGTACGGACTACACCTTC. Encoded protein: CSAGGSTDYTF.

The table lists this clonotype with many counts. The chain couples TRBV28 to TRBJ1-5; 7 bases line up with TRBD1. CDR3 size: 14 residues. V gave up 6 bases and J gave up 6 bases; unmatched junction bases: 8. Looked up from germline, CDR1 is MDHEN and CDR2 is SYDVKM. Here the CDR3 DNA reads TGTGCCAGCAGCCCTCAGGGGGAAGGTCAGCCCCAGCATTTT. Its translation is CASSPQGEGQPQHF. Together with reference TRBV28 and TRBJ1-5, the CDR3 gives the full variable domain: DVKVTQSSRYLVKRTGEKVFLECVQDMDHENMFWYRQDPGLGLRLIYFSYDVKMKEKGDIPEGYSVSREKKERFSLILESASTNQTSMYLCASSPQGEGQPQHFGDGTRLSIL.

This rearrangement joins TRBV28 to TRBJ2-7, with 9 bases aligning to TRBD1. The CDR3 extends over 15 amino acids. Germline-derived CDR1 and CDR2 are MDHEN and SYDVKM. V lost 5 bases to trimming and J lost 4 bases; unmatched junction nucleotides: 9. CDR3 sequence: CASSTQDRGLYEQYF. The CDR3 DNA sequence: TGTGCCAGCAGTACCCAGGACAGGGGACTTTACGAGCAGTACTTC. Using reference TRBV28 and TRBJ2-7 for the parts outside the CDR3, the full variable domain is DVKVTQSSRYLVKRTGEKVFLECVQDMDHENMFWYRQDPGLGLRLIYFSYDVKMKEKGDIPEGYSVSREKKERFSLILESASTNQTSMYLCASSTQDRGLYEQYFGPGTRLTVT.

This clonotype was observed at least ten times. The chain is built from TRBV7-9 and TRBJ2-2; D gene unclear. The germline V gene has CDR1 SEHNR and CDR2 FQNEAQ (reference sequence). Trimming left V 1 base short and J 10 bases short, with 10 bases between. The CDR3 extends over 13 amino acids. CDR3 sequence: CASSLGGQQELFF. CDR3 nucleotide sequence: TGTGCCAGCAGCTTAGGTGGGCAGCAGGAGCTGTTTTTT.

This clonotype was recorded at least ten times. The genes are TRBV29-1 and TRBJ1-2; TRBD1 agrees at 7 bases. CDR3 length: 13 amino acids. Germline V gives CDR1 SQVTM, CDR2 ANQGSEA. The junction had 6 bases not matched to a gene; V was cut back by 4 bases and J by 4 bases. The CDR3 DNA reads as TGCAGCGTTGGAGGGGGACAGACCTATGGCTACACCTTC. The encoded protein is CSVGGGQTYGYTF.

This clonotype was picked up many times. The chain uses TRBV18 and TRBJ2-5; D call uncertain. Trimming removed 6 bases from V and 0 bases from J, with 5 bases in between. CDR3 length: 12 residues. Germline assignment: CDR1 KGHSH and CDR2 LQKENI. The CDR3 DNA reads as TGTGCCAGCTCCAGATACCAAGAGACCCAGTACTTC. The encoded protein is CASSRYQETQYF.

This clonotype has at least ten counts. The V call is TRBV6-2 or TRBV6-3, the J call TRBJ2-5; D assignment may be TRBD1 or TRBD2 (5 bases each). Germline V gives CDR1 MNHEY, CDR2 SVGEGT. The V gene lost 5 bases and the J gene lost 4 bases, with 11 bases spanning the gap. CDR3 size: 13 residues. CDR3 nucleotides: TGTGCCAGCAGTCCGGGGACCGTAGAGACCCAGTACTTC. As protein: CASSPGTVETQYF.

The CDR3: CASSLRANTGNTIYF. CDR3 sequence (DNA): TGTGCCAGCAGCCTACGGGCGAATACTGGAAACACCATATATTTT. The chain recombines TRBV7-2 with TRBJ1-3; no definite D call. Trimming stripped 5 bases from V and 2 bases from J, with 13 bases between. Germline CDR1 SGHTA, CDR2 FQGNSA. The CDR3 is 15 residues long.

Ten or more counts support this clonotype. The genes are TRBV29-1 and TRBJ2-2, with a possible D match to TRBD2 (6 bases). With 3 bases removed from V and 9 bases from J, the gap between germline ends came to 8 bases. Germline CDR1 reads SQVTM; CDR2 reads ANQGSEA. The CDR3 runs to 11 residues. The chain's CDR3 is CSVEAGRELFF. The CDR3 DNA is TGCAGCGTTGAGGCGGGACGGGAGCTGTTTTTT.

The chain joins TRBV27 to TRBJ2-5; a possible D gene is TRBD1 (6 bases). CDR3 length equals 15 residues. The V and J ends lost 6 bases and 2 bases respectively, with 16 bases between them. The germline V gene encodes CDR1 MNHEY and CDR2 SMNVEV (reference sequence). The DNA of the CDR3 is TGTGCCAGCAGGCGGACAGCCTCAATTCAAGAGACCCAGTACTTC. Amino acid sequence: CASRRTASIQETQYF.

Many counts were recorded for this clonotype. The chain couples TRBV7-3 to TRBJ2-5; tentatively, D is TRBD2 (5 bases). V gave up 3 bases and J gave up 5 bases, with 10 bases separating them. The germline V gene encodes CDR1 SGHTA and CDR2 FQGTGA. The CDR3 is made up of 13 amino acids. The CDR3 coding sequence is TGTGCCAGCAGCTTGAATAGCGCCGAGACCCAGTACTTC. It codes for CASSLNSAETQYF.

This clonotype was counted ten times or more. The chain recombines TRBV6-2 or TRBV6-3 with TRBJ1-2; maybe TRBD1 (6 bases). The CDR3 runs to 17 residues. The germline V and J ends were trimmed by 5 bases and 5 bases, with 24 bases remaining between them. Germline CDR1 MNHEY, CDR2 SVGEGT. This CDR3 reads CASSHPTTGTRNYGYTF. The CDR3 DNA reads TGTGCCAGCAGTCACCCAACGACCGGGACAAGGAATTATGGCTACACCTTC.

This clonotype was seen a handful of times. This chain links TRBV7-2 with TRBJ2-7; 9 nucleotides align to TRBD2. V lost 2 bases, J lost 4 bases, and 9 bases stayed unmatched. Germline V CDR1 and CDR2: SGHTA, FQGNSA. This CDR3 has 16 amino acids. The CDR3 DNA follows: TGTGCCAGCAGCTTAACGGGAGGACTAGCGAATTACGAGCAGTACTTC. Its translation is CASSLTGGLANYEQYF. The complete variable domain, with remaining parts taken from reference TRBV7-2 and TRBJ2-7, reads GAGVSQSPSNKVTEKGKDVELRCDPISGHTALYWYRQSLGQGLEFLIYFQGNSAPDKSGLPSDRFSAERTGGSVSTLTIQRTQQEDSAVYLCASSLTGGLANYEQYFGPGTRLTVT.

This clonotype was detected many times. V is TRBV27 and J is TRBJ2-2, with TRBD2 as a possible D gene (7 bases). The CDR3 consists of 16 residues. Germline CDR1 and CDR2: MNHEY and SMNVEV (reference sequence). Trimming pared 3 bases from V and 4 bases from J, leaving 15 bases between. The CDR3 DNA sequence: TGTGCCAGCAGTTTCAAAGGGGGAGGGTTCACCGGGGAGCTGTTTTTT. It specifies CASSFKGGGFTGELFF.